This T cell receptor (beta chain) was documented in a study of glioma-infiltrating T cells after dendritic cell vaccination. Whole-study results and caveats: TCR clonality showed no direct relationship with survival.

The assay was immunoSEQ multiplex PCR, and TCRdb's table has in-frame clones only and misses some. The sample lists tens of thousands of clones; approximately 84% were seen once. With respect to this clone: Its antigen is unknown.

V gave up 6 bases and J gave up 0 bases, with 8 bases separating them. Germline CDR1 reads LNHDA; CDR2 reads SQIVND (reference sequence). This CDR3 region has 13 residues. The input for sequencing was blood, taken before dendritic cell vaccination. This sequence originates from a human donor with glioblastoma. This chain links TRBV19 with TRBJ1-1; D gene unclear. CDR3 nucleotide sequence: TGTGCCAGTAGGCGGAGCATGAACACTGAAGCTTTCTTT. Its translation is CASRRSMNTEAFF.